This T cell receptor beta chain was found in a study of blood T cell repertoires in COVID-19. Overall study: COVID-19 samples from acute and convalescent phases originated in the United States, Italy and Spain. PBMCs, B-cell-depleted T cells, or T cells provided the cDNA or gDNA that made up the material.

Profiled with immunoSEQ multiplex PCR; TCRdb holds only in-frame clones, not every one. Of about 400,000 clones detected, around 86% appear once; the ten largest clones hold less than 3.5%. Input material: peripheral blood. This clonotype was obtained from a human donor in a cohort sampled during active COVID-19.

DNA for the CDR3: TGTGCCAGCAGCTTCGAGACAGGGGACTCTGGAAACACCATATATTTT. This codes for CASSFETGDSGNTIYF. The genes are TRBV7-9 and TRBJ1-3; 8 positions match TRBD1. V lost 3 bases and J lost 0; bases outside the gene matches: 4. CDR1 and CDR2 from the germline V gene are SEHNR and FQNEAQ (reference sequence). CDR3 length: 16 amino acids.